The clone carrying this T cell receptor beta chain was detected only a few times. Antigen specificity is unknown. The sample's time point: persistent/refractory GD, antithyroid drugs over 5 years with positive TRAb. Researchers made the TCR library from RNA that was extracted from PBMCs. The patients were drawn from one endocrinology department in Xi'an, China. The data stem from a study of regulatory T cells in long-lasting Graves disease. Study context: With positive TSH receptor antibodies and over 5 years of antithyroid drugs, Graves' disease was considered persistent.

V was clipped by 2 bases and J by 9 bases, with 11 bases between them. The CDR3 extends over 14 amino acids. In germline, CDR1 is LNHNV, CDR2 YYDKDF (reference sequence). Whole-study results and caveats: The study found TRBV28, TRBJ1-2 and TRBJ2-5 favored in persistent disease.

Libraries of TCR beta came from iRepertoire HTBI primers plus Arm-PCR of CDR3 regions. In the source study's methods: Sample data revealed roughly 62 TRBV and roughly 13 TRBJ segments. TCRdb used MiXCR to reprocess the multiplex PCR reads, holding one entry per CDR3 protein. The V and J calls were not made by the authors but by TCRdb's processing. The repertoire holds about 660,000 distinct CDR3 sequences, with around 30% as singletons. The V and J genes are TRBV15 and TRBJ2-6; D is perhaps TRBD1 (5 bases). The source of this sequence is a female donor with Graves disease. The starting material was peripheral blood mononuclear cells (PBMCs), obtained when the disease was refractory, from a patient treated with antithyroid drugs. CDR3 in DNA: TGTGCCACCAGCAGACCCGACAGTTTCAACGTCCTGACTTTC. As protein: CATSRPDSFNVLTF. Full variable domain (outside the CDR3, taken from reference TRBV15 and TRBJ2-6): DAMVIQNPRYQVTQFGKPVTLSCSQTLNHNVMYWYQQKSSQAPKLLFHYYDKDFNNEADTPDNFQSRRPNTSFCFLDIRSPGLGDTAMYLCATSRPDSFNVLTFGAGSRLTVL.